Shown below are 11 T cell receptor beta chains from a single sample sequenced in a study of T cell responses to AZD1222 COVID-19 vaccine. This table comes from immunoSEQ multiplex PCR, and its TCRdb copy is limited to in-frame clones, with some not included. The sample holds about 150,000 clones, about 94% seen once. The specimen was peripheral blood, collected on day 0 of AZD1222 vaccination. These receptors originate from an adult in good health.

The V gene is TRBV27, the J gene TRBJ1-6; no definite D call. The V gene lost 6 bases and the J gene lost 0 bases, with 9 bases spanning the gap. CDR1 MNHEY and CDR2 SMNVEV come from the germline V gene (reference sequence). CDR3 length: 15 residues. CDR3 loop: CASRSGSSYNSPLHF. DNA for the CDR3: TGTGCCAGCAGATCAGGAAGCTCCTATAATTCACCCCTCCACTTT.

The V call is TRBV19, the J call TRBJ1-2; TRBD1 matches 11 bases. This CDR3 contains 13 residues. J lost 8 bases, V lost 7 bases, and 6 bases had no gene match. Per the germline V gene, CDR1 is LNHDA and CDR2 is SQIVND (reference sequence). The CDR3 nucleotides are TGTGCCAGTACCCGGGACAGGGGGAAGGGCTACACCTTC. It encodes CASTRDRGKGYTF.

The rearrangement links TRBV24-1 to TRBJ2-1; D might be TRBD1 or TRBD2, each matching 5 bases. The CDR3 spans 15 residues. Germline V CDR1 and CDR2: KGHDR, SFDVKD. V was trimmed by 8 bases and J by 9 bases, leaving 22 bases between them. CDR3 sequence reads: CATKGRHPSGGEQFF. CDR3 nucleotide sequence: TGTGCCACCAAGGGGAGACATCCCTCCGGCGGTGAGCAGTTCTTC.

The rearrangement links TRBV19 to TRBJ2-6, with 11 bases matching TRBD1. With 7 bases clipped from V and 2 bases from J, the junction kept 7 bases outside the gene matches. The CDR3 consists of 17 residues. Germline CDR1 and CDR2: LNHDA and SQIVND (reference sequence). CDR3 protein: CASMTPGQGAGANVLTF. The CDR3 DNA reads as TGTGCCAGTATGACCCCGGGACAGGGGGCTGGGGCCAACGTCCTGACTTTC. The whole variable domain, filled in from reference TRBV19 and TRBJ2-6, reads DGGITQSPKYLFRKEGQNVTLSCEQNLNHDAMYWYRQDPGQGLRLIYYSQIVNDFQKGDIAEGYSVSREKKESFPLTVTSAQKNPTAFYLCASMTPGQGAGANVLTFGAGSRLTVL.

This clone was observed a single time. The rearrangement joins TRBV19 to TRBJ1-1; D remains ambiguous. Germline CDR1 reads LNHDA; CDR2 reads SQIVND (reference sequence). Trimming removed 6 bases from V and 5 bases from J, with 4 bases in between. CDR3 size: 10 residues. CDR3 region: CASSTTEAFF. CDR3 DNA sequence: TGTGCCAGTAGCACGACTGAAGCTTTCTTT.

The rearrangement joins TRBV19 to TRBJ2-7; TRBD2 might be the D (5 bases). V gave up 5 bases and J gave up 6 bases, with 14 bases separating them. The CDR3 sequence is 13 residues long. CDR1 LNHDA and CDR2 SQIVND come from the germline V gene (reference sequence). CDR3 sequence reads: CASSSPTRFEQYF. The CDR3 DNA reads TGTGCCAGTAGTTCCCCCACTAGGTTCGAGCAGTACTTC.

The J gene is TRBJ2-5, the V gene TRBV5-1; D call uncertain. Trimming removed 2 bases at V and 12 bases at J, with 11 bases between. Germline V lookup: CDR1 SGHRS, CDR2 YFSETQ. The CDR3 is 11 amino acids. CDR3 sequence (DNA): TGCGCCAGCAGCTTAGGGCAGACGGAGTACTTC. Protein sequence: CASSLGQTEYF. Looking up the rest from reference TRBV5-1 and TRBJ2-5 gives the full variable domain: KAGVTQTPRYLIKTRGQQVTLSCSPISGHRSVSWYQQTPGQGLQFLFEYFSETQRNKGNFPGRFSGRQFSNSRSEMNVSTLELGDSALYLCASSLGQTEYFGPGTRLLVL.

The chain uses TRBV12-3 or TRBV12-4 and TRBJ2-1; 10 nucleotides agree with TRBD1. The ends lost 6 bases at V and 9 bases at J; junction bases unmatched: 5. There are 13 residues in the CDR3. The CDR3: CASRGQGSGEQFF. The CDR3 coding sequence is TGTGCCAGCAGGGGACAGGGGTCGGGTGAGCAGTTCTTC.

This clone was recorded once. The CDR3, as DNA: TGTGCCAGCAGACCTCGGACAGTCGTAGATACGCAGTATTTT. Protein product: CASRPRTVVDTQYF. V usage is TRBV6-2 or TRBV6-3 and J usage is TRBJ2-3; TRBD1 might be the D (6 bases). V dropped 6 bases and J dropped 5 bases, with 15 bases sitting between them. The CDR3 has 14 residues. Germline loops: CDR1 MNHEY, CDR2 SVGEGT.

The chain has TRBV10-3 and TRBJ1-1; no reliable D call. The CDR3 contains 14 residues. With 4 bases removed from V and 2 bases from J, the gap between germline ends came to 11 bases. In germline, CDR1 is ENHRY, CDR2 SYGVKD. The CDR3 DNA is TGTGCCATCAGTGCCTATGAGGGAAACACTGAAGCTTTCTTT. This encodes CAISAYEGNTEAFF.

The V gene is TRBV20-1, the J gene TRBJ1-2; tentatively, D is TRBD1 (5 bases). Germline V gene data show CDR1 as DFQATT and CDR2 as SNEGSKA (reference sequence). The CDR3 contains 14 residues. Trimming cost V 3 bases and J 8 bases, with 19 bases left between them. The CDR3 nucleotides read TGCAGTGCTAGTCCCCAGCAGGGCGGGGGGGGCTACACCTTC. Translated: CSASPQQGGGGYTF.